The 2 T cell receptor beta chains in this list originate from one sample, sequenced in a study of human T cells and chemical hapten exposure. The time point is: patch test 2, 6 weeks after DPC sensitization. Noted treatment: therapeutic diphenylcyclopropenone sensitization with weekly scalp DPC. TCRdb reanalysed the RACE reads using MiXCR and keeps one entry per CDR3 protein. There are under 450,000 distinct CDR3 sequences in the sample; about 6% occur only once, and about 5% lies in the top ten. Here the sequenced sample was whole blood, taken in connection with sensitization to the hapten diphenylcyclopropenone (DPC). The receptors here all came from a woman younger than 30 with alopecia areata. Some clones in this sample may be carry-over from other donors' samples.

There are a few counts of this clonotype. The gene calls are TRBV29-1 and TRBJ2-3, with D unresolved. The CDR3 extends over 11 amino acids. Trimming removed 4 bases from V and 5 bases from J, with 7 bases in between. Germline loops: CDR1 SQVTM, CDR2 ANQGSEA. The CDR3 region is CSVGEQDTQYF. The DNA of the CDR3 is TGCAGCGTTGGAGAGCAAGATACGCAGTATTTT.

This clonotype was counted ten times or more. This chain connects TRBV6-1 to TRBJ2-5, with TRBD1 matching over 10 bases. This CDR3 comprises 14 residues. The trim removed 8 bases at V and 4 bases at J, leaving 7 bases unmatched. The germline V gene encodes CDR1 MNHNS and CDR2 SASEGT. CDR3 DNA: TGTGCCAGCGGCTCGAGACAGGGGGCAGAGACCCAGTACTTC. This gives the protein CASGSRQGAETQYF.